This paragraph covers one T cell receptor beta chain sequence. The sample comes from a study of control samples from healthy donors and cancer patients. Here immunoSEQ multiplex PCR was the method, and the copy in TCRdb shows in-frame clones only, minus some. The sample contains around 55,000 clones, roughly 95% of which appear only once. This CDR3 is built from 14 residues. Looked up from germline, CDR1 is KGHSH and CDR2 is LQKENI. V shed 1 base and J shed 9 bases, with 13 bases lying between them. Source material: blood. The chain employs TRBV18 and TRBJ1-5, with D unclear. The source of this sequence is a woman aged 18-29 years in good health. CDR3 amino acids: CASSPHPGIMPQHF. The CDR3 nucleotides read TGTGCCAGCTCACCACATCCGGGTATCATGCCCCAGCATTTT.